The subject of this entry is one TCR beta chain. This entry comes from a study of blood T cell repertoires in COVID-19. Study at large: The United States, Italy and Spain were the sources of the acute and convalescent COVID-19 samples. PBMCs, B-cell-depleted T cells, or T cells provided the cDNA or gDNA that made up the material.

Methods used by the authors: Nucleated cell number was recorded as an estimate derived from reference gene primer amplification. Data came from immunoSEQ multiplex PCR; TCRdb stores just in-frame clones and leaves some out. That table furnishes V, J and clone size, whereas the DNA furnished D and trimming. In the table there are approximately 83,000 clones, around four fifths of which are singletons. The sequencing sample was made of peripheral blood. This TCR was recovered from a man aged 45 to 65 with acute or convalescent COVID-19.

CDR3 loop: CASSLTTADRYSGNTIYF. In DNA form, the CDR3 reads TGCGCCAGCAGCCTGACCACCGCAGACAGATACTCTGGAAACACCATATATTTT. The rearrangement joins TRBV5-1 to TRBJ1-3; D is perhaps TRBD1 (5 bases). This CDR3 contains 18 residues. The ends were cut back, 4 bases at V and 0 bases at J, with 20 bases in the middle. Germline V gene lookup returns CDR1 SGHRS and CDR2 YFSETQ.